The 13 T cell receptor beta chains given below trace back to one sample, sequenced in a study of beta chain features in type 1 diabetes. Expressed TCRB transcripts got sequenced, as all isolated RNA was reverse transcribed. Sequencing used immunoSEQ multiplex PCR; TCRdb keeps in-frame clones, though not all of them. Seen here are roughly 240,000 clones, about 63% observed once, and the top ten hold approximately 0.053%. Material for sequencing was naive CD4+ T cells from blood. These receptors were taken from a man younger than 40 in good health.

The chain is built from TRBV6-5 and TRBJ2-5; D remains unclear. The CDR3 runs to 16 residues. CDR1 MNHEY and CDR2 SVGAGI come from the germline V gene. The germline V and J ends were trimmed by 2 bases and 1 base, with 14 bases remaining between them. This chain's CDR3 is CASSYTVASLQETQYF. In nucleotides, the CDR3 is TGTGCCAGCAGTTACACTGTGGCCAGCCTCCAAGAGACCCAGTACTTC.

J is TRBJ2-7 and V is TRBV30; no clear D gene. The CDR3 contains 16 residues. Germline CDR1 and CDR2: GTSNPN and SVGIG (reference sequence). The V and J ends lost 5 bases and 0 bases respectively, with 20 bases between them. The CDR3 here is CAWGPETSNFSYEQYF. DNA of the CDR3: TGTGCCTGGGGGCCAGAGACCAGTAATTTCTCCTACGAGCAGTACTTC. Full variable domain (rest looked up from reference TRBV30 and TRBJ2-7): SQTIHQWPATLVQPVGSPLSLECTVEGTSNPNLYWYRQAAGRGLQLLFYSVGIGQISSEVPQNLSASRPQDRQFILSSKKLLLSDSGFYLCAWGPETSNFSYEQYFGPGTRLTVT.

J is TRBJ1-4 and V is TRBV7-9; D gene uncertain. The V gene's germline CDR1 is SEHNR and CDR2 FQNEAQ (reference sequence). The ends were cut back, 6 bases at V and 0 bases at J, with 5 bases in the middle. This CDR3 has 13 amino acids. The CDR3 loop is CASSIATNEKLFF. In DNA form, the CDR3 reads TGTGCCAGCAGTATCGCAACTAATGAAAAACTGTTTTTT.

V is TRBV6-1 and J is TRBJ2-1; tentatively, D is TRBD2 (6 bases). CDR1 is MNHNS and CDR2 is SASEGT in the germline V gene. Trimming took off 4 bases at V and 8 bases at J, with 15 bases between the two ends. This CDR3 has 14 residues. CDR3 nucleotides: TGTGCCAGCAGTGTCGAAGGGAGCGGGCATGAGCAGTTCTTC. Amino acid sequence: CASSVEGSGHEQFF.

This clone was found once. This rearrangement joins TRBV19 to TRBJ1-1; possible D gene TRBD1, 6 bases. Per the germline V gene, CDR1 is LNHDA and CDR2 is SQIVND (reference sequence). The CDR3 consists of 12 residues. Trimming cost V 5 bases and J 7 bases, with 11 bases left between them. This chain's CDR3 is CASSSATGEAFF. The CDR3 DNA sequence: TGTGCCAGTAGTTCTGCGACAGGTGAAGCTTTCTTT.

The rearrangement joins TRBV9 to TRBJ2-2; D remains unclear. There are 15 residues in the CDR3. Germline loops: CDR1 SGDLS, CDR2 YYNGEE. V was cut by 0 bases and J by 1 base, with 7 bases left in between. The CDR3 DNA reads TGTGCCAGCAGCGTAGATCCCAGGAACACCGGGGAGCTGTTTTTT. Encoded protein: CASSVDPRNTGELFF.

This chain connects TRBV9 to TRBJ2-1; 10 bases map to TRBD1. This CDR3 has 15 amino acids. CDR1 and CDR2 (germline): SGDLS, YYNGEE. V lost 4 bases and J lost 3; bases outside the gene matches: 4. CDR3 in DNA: TGTGCCAGCAGCACCGGACAGGGGGACTACAATGAGCAGTTCTTC. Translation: CASSTGQGDYNEQFF.

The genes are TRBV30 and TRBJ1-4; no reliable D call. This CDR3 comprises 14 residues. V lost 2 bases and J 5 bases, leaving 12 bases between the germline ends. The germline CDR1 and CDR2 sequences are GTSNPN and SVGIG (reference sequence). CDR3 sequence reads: CAWSPSYLNEKLFF. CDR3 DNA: TGTGCCTGGAGTCCCAGCTACCTCAATGAAAAACTGTTTTTT.

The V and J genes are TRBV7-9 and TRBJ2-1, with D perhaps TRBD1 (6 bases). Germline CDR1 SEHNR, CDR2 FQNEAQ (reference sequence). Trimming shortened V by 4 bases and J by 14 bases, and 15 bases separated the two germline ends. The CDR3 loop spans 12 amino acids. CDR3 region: CASSYQGQEEFF. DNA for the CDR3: TGTGCCAGCAGCTACCAGGGGCAGGAGGAGTTCTTC. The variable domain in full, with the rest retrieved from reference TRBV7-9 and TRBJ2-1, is DTGVSQNPRHKITKRGQNVTFRCDPISEHNRLYWYRQTLGQGPEFLTYFQNEAQLEKSRLLSDRFSAERPKGSFSTLEIQRTEQGDSAMYLCASSYQGQEEFFGPGTRLTVL.

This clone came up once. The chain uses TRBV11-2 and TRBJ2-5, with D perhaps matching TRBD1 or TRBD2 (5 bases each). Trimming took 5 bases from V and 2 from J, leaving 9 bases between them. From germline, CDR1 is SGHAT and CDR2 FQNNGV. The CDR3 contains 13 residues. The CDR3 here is CASSLGPQETQYF. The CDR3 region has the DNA TGTGCCAGCAGCCTGGGACCGCAAGAGACCCAGTACTTC.

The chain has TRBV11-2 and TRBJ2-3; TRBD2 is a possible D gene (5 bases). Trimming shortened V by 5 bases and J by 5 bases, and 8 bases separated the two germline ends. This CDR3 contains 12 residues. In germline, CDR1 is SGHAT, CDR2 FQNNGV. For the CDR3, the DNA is TGTGCCAGCAGCGCCCGGGGAGATACGCAGTATTTT. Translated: CASSARGDTQYF.

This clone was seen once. CDR3 nucleotides: TGTGCCAGCAGCCTGGACAGGGAAGAGACCCAGTACTTC. It specifies CASSLDREETQYF. The V and J genes are TRBV7-8 and TRBJ2-5, with 8 bases fitting TRBD1. The germline V gene has CDR1 SGHVS and CDR2 FQNEAQ. The CDR3 runs 13 residues. The ends lost 5 bases at V and 3 bases at J; junction bases unmatched: 2.

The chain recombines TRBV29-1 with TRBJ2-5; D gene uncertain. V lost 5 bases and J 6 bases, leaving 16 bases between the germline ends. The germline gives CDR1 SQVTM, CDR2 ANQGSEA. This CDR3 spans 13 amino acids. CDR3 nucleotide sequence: TGCAGCGTTACTCAGGCTGGGCGGAAGACCCAGTACTTC. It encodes CSVTQAGRKTQYF.